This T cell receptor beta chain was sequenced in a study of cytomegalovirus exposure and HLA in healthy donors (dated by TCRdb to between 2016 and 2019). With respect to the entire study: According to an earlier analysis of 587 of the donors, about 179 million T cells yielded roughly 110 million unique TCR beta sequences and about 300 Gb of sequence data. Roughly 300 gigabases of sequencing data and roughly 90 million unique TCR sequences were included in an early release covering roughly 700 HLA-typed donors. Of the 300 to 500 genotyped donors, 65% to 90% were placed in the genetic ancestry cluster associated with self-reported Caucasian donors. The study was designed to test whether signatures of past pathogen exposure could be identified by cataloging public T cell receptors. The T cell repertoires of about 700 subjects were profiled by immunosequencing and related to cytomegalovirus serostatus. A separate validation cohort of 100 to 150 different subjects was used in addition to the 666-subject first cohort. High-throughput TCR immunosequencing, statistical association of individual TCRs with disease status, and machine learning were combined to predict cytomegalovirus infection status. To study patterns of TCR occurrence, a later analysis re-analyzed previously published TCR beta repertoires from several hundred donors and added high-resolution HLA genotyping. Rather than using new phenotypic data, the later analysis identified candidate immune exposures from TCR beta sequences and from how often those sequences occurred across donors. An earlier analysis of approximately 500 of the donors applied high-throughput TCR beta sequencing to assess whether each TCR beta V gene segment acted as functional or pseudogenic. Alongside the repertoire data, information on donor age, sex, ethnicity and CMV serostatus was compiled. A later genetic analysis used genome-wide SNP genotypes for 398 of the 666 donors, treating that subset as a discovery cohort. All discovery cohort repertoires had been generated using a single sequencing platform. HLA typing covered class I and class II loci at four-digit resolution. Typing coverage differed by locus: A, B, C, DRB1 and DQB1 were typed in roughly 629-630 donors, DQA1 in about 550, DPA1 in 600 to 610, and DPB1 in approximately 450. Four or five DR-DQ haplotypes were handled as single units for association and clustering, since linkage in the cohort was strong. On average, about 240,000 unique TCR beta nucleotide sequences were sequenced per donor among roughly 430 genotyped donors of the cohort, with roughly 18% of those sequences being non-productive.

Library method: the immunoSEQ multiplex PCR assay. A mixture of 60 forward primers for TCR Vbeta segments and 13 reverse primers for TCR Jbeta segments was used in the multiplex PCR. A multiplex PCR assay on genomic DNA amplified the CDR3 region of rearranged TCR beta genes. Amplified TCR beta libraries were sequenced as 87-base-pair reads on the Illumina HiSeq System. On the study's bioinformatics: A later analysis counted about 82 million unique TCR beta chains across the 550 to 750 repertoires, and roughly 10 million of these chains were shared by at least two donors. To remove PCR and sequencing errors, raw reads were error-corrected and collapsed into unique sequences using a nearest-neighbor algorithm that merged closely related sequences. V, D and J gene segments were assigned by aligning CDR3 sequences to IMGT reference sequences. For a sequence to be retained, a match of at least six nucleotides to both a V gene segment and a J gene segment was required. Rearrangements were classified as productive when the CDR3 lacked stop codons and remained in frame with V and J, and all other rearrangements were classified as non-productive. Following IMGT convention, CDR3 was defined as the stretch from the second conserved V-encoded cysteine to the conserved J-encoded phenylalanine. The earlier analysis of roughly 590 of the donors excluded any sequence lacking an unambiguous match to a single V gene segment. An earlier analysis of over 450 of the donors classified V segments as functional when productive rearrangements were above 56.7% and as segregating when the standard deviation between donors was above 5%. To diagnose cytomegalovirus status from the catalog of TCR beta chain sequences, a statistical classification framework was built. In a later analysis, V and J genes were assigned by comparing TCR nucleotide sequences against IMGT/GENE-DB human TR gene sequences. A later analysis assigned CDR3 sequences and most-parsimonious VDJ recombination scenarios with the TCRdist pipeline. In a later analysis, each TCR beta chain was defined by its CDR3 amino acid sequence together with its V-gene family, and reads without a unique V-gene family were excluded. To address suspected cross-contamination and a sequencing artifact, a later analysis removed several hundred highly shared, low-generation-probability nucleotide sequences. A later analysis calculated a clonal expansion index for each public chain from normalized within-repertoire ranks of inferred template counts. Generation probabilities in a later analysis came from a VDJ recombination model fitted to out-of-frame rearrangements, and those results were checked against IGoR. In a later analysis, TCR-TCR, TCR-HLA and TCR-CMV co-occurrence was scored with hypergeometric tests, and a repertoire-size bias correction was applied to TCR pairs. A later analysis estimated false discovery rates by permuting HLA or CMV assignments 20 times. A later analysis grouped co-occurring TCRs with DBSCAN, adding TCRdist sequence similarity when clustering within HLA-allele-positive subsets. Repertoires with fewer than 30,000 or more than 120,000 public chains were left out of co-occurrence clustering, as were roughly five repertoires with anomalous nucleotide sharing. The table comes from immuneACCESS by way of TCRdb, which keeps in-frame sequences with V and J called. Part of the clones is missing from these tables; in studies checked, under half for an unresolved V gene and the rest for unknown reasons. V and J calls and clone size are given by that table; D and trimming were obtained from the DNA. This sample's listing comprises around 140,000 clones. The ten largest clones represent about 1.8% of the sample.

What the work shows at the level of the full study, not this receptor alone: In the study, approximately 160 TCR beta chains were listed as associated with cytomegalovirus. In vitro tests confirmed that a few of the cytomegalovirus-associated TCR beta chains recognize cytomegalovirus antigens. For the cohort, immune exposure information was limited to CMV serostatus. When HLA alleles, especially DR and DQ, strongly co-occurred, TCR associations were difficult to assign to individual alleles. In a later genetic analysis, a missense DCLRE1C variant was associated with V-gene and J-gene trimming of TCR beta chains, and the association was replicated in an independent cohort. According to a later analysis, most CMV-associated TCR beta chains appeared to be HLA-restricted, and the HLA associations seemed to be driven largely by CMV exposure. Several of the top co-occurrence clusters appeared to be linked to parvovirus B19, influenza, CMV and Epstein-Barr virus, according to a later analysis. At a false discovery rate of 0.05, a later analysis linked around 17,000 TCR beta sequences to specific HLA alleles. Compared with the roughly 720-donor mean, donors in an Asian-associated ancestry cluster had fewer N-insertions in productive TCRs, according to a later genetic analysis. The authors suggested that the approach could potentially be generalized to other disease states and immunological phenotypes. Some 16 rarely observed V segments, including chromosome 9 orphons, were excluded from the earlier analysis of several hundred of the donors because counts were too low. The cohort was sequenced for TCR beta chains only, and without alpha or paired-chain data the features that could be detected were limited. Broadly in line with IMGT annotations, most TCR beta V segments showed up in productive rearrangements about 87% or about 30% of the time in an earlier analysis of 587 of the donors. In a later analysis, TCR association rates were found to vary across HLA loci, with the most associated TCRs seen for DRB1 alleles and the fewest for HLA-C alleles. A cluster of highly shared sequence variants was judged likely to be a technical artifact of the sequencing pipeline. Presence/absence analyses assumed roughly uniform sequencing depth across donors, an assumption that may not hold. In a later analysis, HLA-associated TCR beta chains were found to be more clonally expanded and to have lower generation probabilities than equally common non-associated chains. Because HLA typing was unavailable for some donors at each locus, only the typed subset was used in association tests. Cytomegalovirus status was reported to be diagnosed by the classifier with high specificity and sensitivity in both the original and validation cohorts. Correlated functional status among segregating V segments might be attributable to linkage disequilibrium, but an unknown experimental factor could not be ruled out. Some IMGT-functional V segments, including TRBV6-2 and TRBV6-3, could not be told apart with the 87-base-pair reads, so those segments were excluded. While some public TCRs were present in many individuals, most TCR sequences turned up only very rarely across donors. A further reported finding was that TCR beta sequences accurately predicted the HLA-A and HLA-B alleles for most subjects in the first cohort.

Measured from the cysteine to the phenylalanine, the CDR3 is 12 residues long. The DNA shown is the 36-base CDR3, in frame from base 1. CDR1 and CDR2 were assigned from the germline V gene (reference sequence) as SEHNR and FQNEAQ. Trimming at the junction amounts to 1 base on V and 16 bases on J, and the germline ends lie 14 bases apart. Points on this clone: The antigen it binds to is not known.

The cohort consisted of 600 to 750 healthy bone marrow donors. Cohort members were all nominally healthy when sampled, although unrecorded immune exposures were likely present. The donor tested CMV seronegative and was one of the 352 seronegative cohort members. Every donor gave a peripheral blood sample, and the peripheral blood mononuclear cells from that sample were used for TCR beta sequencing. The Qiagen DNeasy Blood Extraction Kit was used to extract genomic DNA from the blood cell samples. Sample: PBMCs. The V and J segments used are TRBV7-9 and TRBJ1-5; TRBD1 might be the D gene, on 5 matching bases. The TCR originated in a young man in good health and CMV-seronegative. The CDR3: CASSLVGEIPHF. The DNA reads TGTGCCAGCAGCTTAGTAGGGGAAATTCCCCATTTT.